This passage covers 7 T cell receptor beta chains from one sample sequenced in a study of cytomegalovirus exposure and HLA in healthy donors. The PCR used 60 Vbeta and 13 Jbeta primers. TCRdb's copy holds only in-frame clones and misses some; the assay was immunoSEQ multiplex PCR. There are about 160,000 clones in the sample; approximately 84% occur only once, and around 0.98% lies in the top ten. Sequencing used PBMCs. The receptors stem from a man aged 25-45 years in good health and CMV-seronegative.

The rearrangement uses TRBV19 and TRBJ2-5; 7 positions match TRBD2. V lost 0 bases to trimming and J lost 4 bases; unmatched junction nucleotides: 5. Germline loops: CDR1 LNHDA, CDR2 SQIVND (reference sequence). The CDR3 is made up of 15 amino acids. The chain's CDR3 is CASSIESSGGETQYF. The CDR3 DNA follows: TGTGCCAGTAGTATAGAGTCTAGCGGTGGAGAGACCCAGTACTTC.

The chain couples TRBV2 to TRBJ2-2, with 9 bases identical to TRBD2. The V and J ends lost 8 bases and 6 bases, in that order; junction bases with no gene match: 7. CDR3 length: 14 amino acids. Germline V gene data show CDR1 as SNHLY and CDR2 as FYNNEI. Here the CDR3 reads CASSRAGGPGELFF. DNA of the CDR3: TGTGCCAGCTCGAGGGCGGGAGGGCCCGGGGAGCTGTTTTTT. Based on the CDR3 plus reference TRBV2 and TRBJ2-2, the full variable domain is EPEVTQTPSHQVTQMGQEVILRCVPISNHLYFYWYRQILGQKVEFLVSFYNNEISEKSEIFDDQFSVERPDGSNFTLKIRSTKLEDSAMYFCASSRAGGPGELFFGEGSRLTVL.

A few counts support this clone. The chain combines TRBV13 with TRBJ1-1; D not certain. Trimming left V 0 bases short and J 3 bases short, with 11 bases between. The CDR3 is 15 amino acids. Germline values: CDR1 PRHDT, CDR2 FYEKMQ (reference sequence). The CDR3: CASSLGSPQYTEAFF. The CDR3 nucleotides read TGTGCCAGCAGCTTAGGTTCCCCCCAATACACTGAAGCTTTCTTT.

The CDR3 DNA reads as TGCGCCAGCAGCCAAGAAGTGTCTAGCGGGATCTACGAGCAGTACTTC. This encodes CASSQEVSSGIYEQYF. This chain links TRBV4-1 with TRBJ2-7, with 9 positions matching TRBD2. CDR1 is MGHRA and CDR2 is YSYEKL in the germline V gene. CDR3 length: 16 residues. Trimming cost V 0 bases and J 3 bases; bases outside gene matches: 6.

The rearrangement joins TRBV18 to TRBJ2-7, with TRBD1 matching over 12 bases. Germline V gene sequence: CDR1 KGHSH, CDR2 LQKENI. The trim removed 6 bases at V and 7 bases at J, leaving 16 bases unmatched. The CDR3 sequence is 17 residues long. Here the CDR3 DNA reads TGTGCCAGCTCTCCTCCTTCCGGGACAGGGGGCATAAGAGAGCAGTACTTC. Protein sequence: CASSPPSGTGGIREQYF.

The V and J genes are TRBV19 and TRBJ2-5, with 7 bases fitting TRBD2. With 8 bases clipped from V and 5 bases from J, the junction kept 8 bases outside the gene matches. CDR1 and CDR2 (germline): LNHDA, SQIVND (reference sequence). CDR3 length equals 13 residues. As DNA, the CDR3 is TGTGCCAGTGGAAGAGCGGGAAAGGAGACCCAGTACTTC. Its translation is CASGRAGKETQYF.

The rearrangement links TRBV9 to TRBJ1-3; D might be TRBD1 (5 bases). CDR1 and CDR2 from the germline V gene are SGDLS and YYNGEE. Trimming shortened V by 4 bases and J by 0 bases, and 11 bases separated the two germline ends. The CDR3 has 15 amino acids. CDR3 protein: CASSPRTSSGNTIYF. CDR3 in DNA: TGTGCCAGCAGCCCCCGGACATCCTCTGGAAACACCATATATTTT.